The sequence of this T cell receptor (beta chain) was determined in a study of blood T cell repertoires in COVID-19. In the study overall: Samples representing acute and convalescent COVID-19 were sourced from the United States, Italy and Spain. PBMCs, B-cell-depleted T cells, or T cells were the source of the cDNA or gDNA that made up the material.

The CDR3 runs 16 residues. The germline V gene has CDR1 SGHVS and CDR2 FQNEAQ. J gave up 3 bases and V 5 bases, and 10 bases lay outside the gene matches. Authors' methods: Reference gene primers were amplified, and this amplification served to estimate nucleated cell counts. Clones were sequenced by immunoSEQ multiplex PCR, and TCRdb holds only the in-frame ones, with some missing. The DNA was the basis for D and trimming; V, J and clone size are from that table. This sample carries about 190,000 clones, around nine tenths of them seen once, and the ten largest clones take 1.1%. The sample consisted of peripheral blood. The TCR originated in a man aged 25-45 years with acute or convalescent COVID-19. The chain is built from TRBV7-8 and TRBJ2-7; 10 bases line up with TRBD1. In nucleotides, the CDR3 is TGTGCCAGCAGCCAAATCCCCCGGGACAGGGGCTACGAGCAGTACTTC. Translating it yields CASSQIPRDRGYEQYF.